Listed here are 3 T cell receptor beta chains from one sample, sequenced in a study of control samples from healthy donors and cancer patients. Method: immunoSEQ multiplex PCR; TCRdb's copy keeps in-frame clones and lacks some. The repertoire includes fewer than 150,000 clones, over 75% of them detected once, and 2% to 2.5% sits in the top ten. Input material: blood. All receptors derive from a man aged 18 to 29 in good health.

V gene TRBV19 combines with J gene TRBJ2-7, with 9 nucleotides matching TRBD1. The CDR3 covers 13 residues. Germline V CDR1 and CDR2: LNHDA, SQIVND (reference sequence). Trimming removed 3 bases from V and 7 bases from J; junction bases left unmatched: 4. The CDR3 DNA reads TGTGCCAGTAGTATCGGGACAGGGAGAGAGCAGTACTTC. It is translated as CASSIGTGREQYF.

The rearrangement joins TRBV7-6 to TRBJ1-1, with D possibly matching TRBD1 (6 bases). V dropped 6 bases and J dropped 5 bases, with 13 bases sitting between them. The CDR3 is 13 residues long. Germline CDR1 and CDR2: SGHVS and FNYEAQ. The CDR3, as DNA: TGTGCCAGCAGGACCGGGACATTGACTGAAGCTTTCTTT. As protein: CASRTGTLTEAFF. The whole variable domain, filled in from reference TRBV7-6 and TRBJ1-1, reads GAGVSQSPRYKVTKRGQDVALRCDPISGHVSLYWYRQALGQGPEFLTYFNYEAQQDKSGLPNDRFSAERPEGSISTLTIQRTEQRDSAMYRCASRTGTLTEAFFGQGTRLTVV.

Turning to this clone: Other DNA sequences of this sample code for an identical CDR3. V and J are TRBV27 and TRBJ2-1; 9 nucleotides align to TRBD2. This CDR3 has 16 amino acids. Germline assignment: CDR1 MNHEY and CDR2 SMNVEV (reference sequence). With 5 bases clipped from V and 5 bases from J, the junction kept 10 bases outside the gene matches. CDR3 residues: CASSLPRAGGDNEQFF. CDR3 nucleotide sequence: TGTGCCAGCAGTCTCCCTCGAGCGGGGGGCGACAATGAGCAGTTCTTC.